This TCR beta chain emerged from a study of blood T cell repertoires in COVID-19. Trimming shortened V by 1 base and J by 4 bases, and 18 bases separated the two germline ends. The germline gives CDR1 SGHNT, CDR2 YYREEE (reference sequence). The CDR3 has 17 residues. Assay: immunoSEQ multiplex PCR; the TCRdb copy retains only in-frame clones and omits some. The table has tens of thousands of clones, approximately 85% seen once. The V gene is TRBV5-4, the J gene TRBJ2-4; a possible D gene is TRBD2 (5 bases). The sequence came from a human donor in a cohort sampled during active COVID-19. The sequencing input was peripheral blood. CDR3 in DNA: TGTGCCAGCAGCTTGAGAGTAGGCAGTGACTATAAAAACATTCAGTACTTC. Its protein product is CASSLRVGSDYKNIQYF.